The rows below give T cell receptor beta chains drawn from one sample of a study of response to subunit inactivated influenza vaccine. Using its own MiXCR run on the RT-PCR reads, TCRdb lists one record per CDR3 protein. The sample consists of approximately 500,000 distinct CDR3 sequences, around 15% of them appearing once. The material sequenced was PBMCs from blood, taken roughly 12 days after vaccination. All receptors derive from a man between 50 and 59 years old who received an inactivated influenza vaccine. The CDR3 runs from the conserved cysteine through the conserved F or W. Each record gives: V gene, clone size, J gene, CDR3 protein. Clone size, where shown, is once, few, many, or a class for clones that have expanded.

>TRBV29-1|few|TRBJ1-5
CSVAGTGLNQPQHF
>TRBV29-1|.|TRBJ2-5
CSVVKGATQETQYF
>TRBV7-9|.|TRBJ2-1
CASSPHGGDSYNEQFF
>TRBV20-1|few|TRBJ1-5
CSASRQIYNQPQHF
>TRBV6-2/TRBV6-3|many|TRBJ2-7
CASSPIRGRFYEQYF
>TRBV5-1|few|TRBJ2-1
CASSFGARGGRYNEQFF
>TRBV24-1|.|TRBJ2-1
CATSDRDNEQFF
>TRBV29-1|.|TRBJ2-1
CSVALRLAGANEQFF
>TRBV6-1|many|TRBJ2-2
CASSGLRANTGELFF
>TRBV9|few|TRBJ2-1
CASSPGTGYEQFF
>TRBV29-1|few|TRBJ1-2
CSVEEQRGNYGYTF
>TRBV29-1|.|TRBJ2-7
CSVLTSGSSEQYF
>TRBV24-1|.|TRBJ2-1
CATRGSGFDEQFF
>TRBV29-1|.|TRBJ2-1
CSVVRLAGSPYNEQFF
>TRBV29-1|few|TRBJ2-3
CSVGPSTDTQYF
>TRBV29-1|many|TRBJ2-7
CSGLRNYEQYF
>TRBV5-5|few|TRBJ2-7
CASSAKGQGFSYEQYF
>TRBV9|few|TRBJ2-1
CASSVDSMSIPFNEQFF
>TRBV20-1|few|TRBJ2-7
CSASGILALSYEQYF
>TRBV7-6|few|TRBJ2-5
CASSRTSGSLETQYF
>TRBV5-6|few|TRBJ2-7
CASTKQGAVEQYF
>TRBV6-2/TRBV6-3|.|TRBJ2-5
CASSYGAREETQYF
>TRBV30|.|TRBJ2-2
CAWSDQNTGELFF
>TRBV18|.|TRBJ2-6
CASSPIGDSGANVLTF
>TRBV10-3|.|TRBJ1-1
CAISASKVEAFF
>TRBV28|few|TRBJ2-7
CATRSTGSEQYF
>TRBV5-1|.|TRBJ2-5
CASSPGTMLETQYF
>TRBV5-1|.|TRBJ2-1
CASMSVPTSGYNEQFF
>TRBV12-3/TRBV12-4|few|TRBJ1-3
CASRPLRVGNTIYF
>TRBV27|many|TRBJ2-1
CASSNLLYSSYNEQFF
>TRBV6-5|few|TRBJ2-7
CASSYSDRKYEQYF
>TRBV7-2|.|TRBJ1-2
CASSLKGSYGYTF
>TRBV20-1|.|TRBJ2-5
CSADRVETQYF
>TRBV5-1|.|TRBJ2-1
CASSLAMARGSYNEQFF
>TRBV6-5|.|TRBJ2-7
CASSYAAGVSAGYEQYF
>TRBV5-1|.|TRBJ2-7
CASSPSLPGQFYEQYF
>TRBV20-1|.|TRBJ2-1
CSAQDRSSYNEQFF
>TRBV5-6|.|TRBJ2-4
CASSSSGLLAKNIQYF
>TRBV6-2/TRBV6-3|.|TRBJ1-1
CASSYQGNTEAFF